This T cell receptor beta chain was sequenced for a study of cytomegalovirus exposure and HLA in healthy donors. Germline CDR1 and CDR2: SNHLY and FYNNEI. Trimming took 5 bases from V and 10 from J, leaving 12 bases between them. The CDR3 contains 12 residues. The PCR contained 60 Vbeta and 13 Jbeta primers. Sequenced by immunoSEQ multiplex PCR; TCRdb stores in-frame clones only, minus some. The sample shows 150,000 to 200,000 clones, 65% to 70% of them seen only once. Study results and caveats: Roughly even sequencing depth across donors was the assumption behind the presence/absence analyses. In an earlier analysis, most TCR beta V segments were productive about 87% or about 30% of the time. Immune exposure information available was restricted to CMV serostatus.

Comment on this clone: What it binds is not known.

The V and J genes are TRBV2 and TRBJ1-5; TRBD1 might be the D (5 bases). Material for sequencing was PBMCs. This sequence was found in a young woman in good health and CMV-seropositive. CDR3 coding DNA: TGTGCCAGCAGTTACCGGGACTCACCCCAGCATTTT. Its protein is CASSYRDSPQHF.